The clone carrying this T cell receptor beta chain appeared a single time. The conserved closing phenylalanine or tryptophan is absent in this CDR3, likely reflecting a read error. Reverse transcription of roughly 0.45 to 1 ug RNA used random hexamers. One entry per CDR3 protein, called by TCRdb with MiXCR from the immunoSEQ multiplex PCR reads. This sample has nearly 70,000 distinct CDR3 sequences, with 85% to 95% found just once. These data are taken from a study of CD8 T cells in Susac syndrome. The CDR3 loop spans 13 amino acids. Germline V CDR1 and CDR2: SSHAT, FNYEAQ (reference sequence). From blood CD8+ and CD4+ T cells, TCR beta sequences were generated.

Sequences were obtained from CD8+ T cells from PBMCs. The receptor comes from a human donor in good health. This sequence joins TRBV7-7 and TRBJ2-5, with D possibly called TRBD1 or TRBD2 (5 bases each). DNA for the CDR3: TGTGCTAGCAGCCCGGAGAGGGGAGAGACCCAGTACGTC. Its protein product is CASSPERGETQYV.